Listed here are 4 T cell receptor beta chains from one sample, sequenced in a study of technical replicates of blood from four donors. Assay used: immunoSEQ multiplex PCR; TCRdb lists only in-frame clones, some missing. This table holds fewer than 80,000 clones, around 92% found once. The source material was PBMCs. The receptors shown here come from a human donor in good health. Some clones in this sample may be carry-over from other donors' samples.

The chain recombines TRBV25-1 with TRBJ2-5, with 8 bases that match TRBD1. With 1 base clipped from V and 4 bases from J, the junction kept 5 bases outside the gene matches. The CDR3 runs to 15 residues. Germline CDR1 is MGHDK and CDR2 is SYGVNS. CDR3 sequence (DNA): TGTGCCAGCAGTGAATGGACAGGGCTTGGAGAGACCCAGTACTTC. This sequence encodes CASSEWTGLGETQYF. The variable domain in full, completed from reference TRBV25-1 and TRBJ2-5, reads EADIYQTPRYLVIGTGKKITLECSQTMGHDKMYWYQQDPGMELHLIHYSYGVNSTEKGDLSSESTVSRIRTEHFPLTLESARPSHTSQYLCASSEWTGLGETQYFGPGTRLLVL.

The rearrangement links TRBV5-1 to TRBJ2-3, with D possibly matching TRBD1 (6 bases). This CDR3 contains 14 residues. Germline-derived CDR1 and CDR2 are SGHRS and YFSETQ. Trimming took 4 bases from V and 2 from J, leaving 11 bases between them. The CDR3, as DNA: TGCGCCAGCAGCCCGACAGGACCCACAGATACGCAGTATTTT. Translation: CASSPTGPTDTQYF.

This clone has only one observation. The chain joins TRBV6-5 to TRBJ1-5, with D unclear. The germline V and J ends were trimmed by 0 bases and 4 bases, with 10 bases remaining between them. Germline CDR1 and CDR2: MNHEY and SVGAGI. The CDR3 length is 15 residues. In DNA, the CDR3 is TGTGCCAGCAGTTACTCTTATGACACAAATCAGCCCCAGCATTTT. Translating gives CASSYSYDTNQPQHF.

The rearrangement uses TRBV6-5 and TRBJ2-4, with 7 positions matching TRBD2. Losses at the gene ends were 8 bases for V and 4 bases for J; bases not matched to a gene: 5. The CDR3 consists of 13 residues. Looked up from germline, CDR1 is MNHEY and CDR2 is SVGAGI. The CDR3 is CASGGGNKNIQYF. The CDR3 coding sequence is TGTGCCAGCGGGGGGGGGAATAAAAACATTCAGTACTTC.